This T cell receptor (beta chain) was observed in a study of early T cells in non-severe SARS-CoV-2 infection. Ten or more counts support this clonotype. TCRdb called the 5' RACE reads again in MiXCR, with one record for every CDR3 protein. The sample holds 25,000 to 30,000 distinct CDR3 sequences, 4.4% seen once. CDR1 is SQVTM and CDR2 is ANQGSEA in the germline V gene. This CDR3 is built from 11 residues. V was cut by 0 bases and J by 7 bases, with 6 bases left in between. The sequence was obtained from an adult who was a healthcare worker with PCR-confirmed SARS-CoV-2 infection or an uninfected control (not recorded which). The V call is TRBV29-1, the J call TRBJ1-2; no clear D. The material sequenced was whole blood. The CDR3 protein is CSVEDAAGYTF. In nucleotides, the CDR3 is TGCAGCGTTGAAGATGCTGCTGGCTACACCTTC.